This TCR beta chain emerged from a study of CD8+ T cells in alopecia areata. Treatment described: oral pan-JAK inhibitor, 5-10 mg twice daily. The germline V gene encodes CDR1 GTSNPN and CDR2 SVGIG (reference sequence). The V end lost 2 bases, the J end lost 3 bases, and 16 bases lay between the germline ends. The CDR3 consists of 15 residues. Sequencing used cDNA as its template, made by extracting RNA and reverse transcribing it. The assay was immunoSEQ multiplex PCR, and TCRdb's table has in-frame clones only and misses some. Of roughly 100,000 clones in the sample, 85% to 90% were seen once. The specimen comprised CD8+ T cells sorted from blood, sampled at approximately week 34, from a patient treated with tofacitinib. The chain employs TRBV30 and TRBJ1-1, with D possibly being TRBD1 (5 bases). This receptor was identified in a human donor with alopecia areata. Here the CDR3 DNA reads TGTGCCTGGAGTTCCGATGACAGTTCCTACACTGAAGCTTTCTTT. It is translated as CAWSSDDSSYTEAFF. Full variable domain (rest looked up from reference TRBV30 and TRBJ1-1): SQTIHQWPATLVQPVGSPLSLECTVEGTSNPNLYWYRQAAGRGLQLLFYSVGIGQISSEVPQNLSASRPQDRQFILSSKKLLLSDSGFYLCAWSSDDSSYTEAFFGQGTRLTVV.